This is a list of T cell receptor beta chains from one sample in a study of PD-1 blockade in mismatch repair-deficient tumors. TCRdb's table, derived via immunoSEQ multiplex PCR, lists solely in-frame clones and lacks some. The table lists approximately 60,000 clones, approximately 88% of them singletons. This sample comprised peripheral blood, obtained 52 weeks after starting pembrolizumab. These receptors came from an adult with mismatch repair-deficient cancer. Each CDR3 is given with its conserved first and last residue. Fields, in order: clone size, V gene, J gene, D gene, CDR3 DNA, CDR3 protein. The D gene is left open where the match is weak. Clone size is stated in some rows and not others, as once, few, many or a class when expanded.

NA	TRBV10-2	TRBJ2-3	NA	TGCGCCAGCAGTGATGGGAGAGCGGTTCTCACAGATACGCAGTATTTT	CASSDGRAVLTDTQYF
NA	TRBV7-3	TRBJ2-5	TRBD2	TGTGCCAGCAGCCGCCTTGGACTAGCGCAAGAGACCCAGTACTTC	CASSRLGLAQETQYF
NA	TRBV29-1	TRBJ2-1	NA	TGCAGCGTTGGGGCGTTCAATGAGCAGTTCTTC	CSVGAFNEQFF
NA	TRBV7-9	TRBJ2-1	NA	TGTGCCAGCAGCCGTAGCGGAGTCTACAATGAGCAGTTCTTC	CASSRSGVYNEQFF
NA	TRBV4-1	TRBJ2-7	TRBD2	TGCGCCAGCAGCCAAACCCAACTGACTAGCTGGGACGAGCAGTACTTC	CASSQTQLTSWDEQYF
NA	TRBV15	TRBJ1-5	TRBD1	TGTGCCACCAGCAAACAGGGGAAGGGGAATCAGCCCCAGCATTTT	CATSKQGKGNQPQHF
once	TRBV7-9	TRBJ2-3	TRBD1	TGTGCCAGCAGCGGGGGGGACAGGGAATTTGCAGATACGCAGTATTTT	CASSGGDREFADTQYF
NA	TRBV11-2	TRBJ2-3	TRBD2	TGTGCCAGCAGCTTAGGGGCTAGCGGGACGATTAGAGATACGCAGTATTTT	CASSLGASGTIRDTQYF
few	TRBV4-1	TRBJ1-5	NA	TGCGCCAGCAGCCAAGATTCCCCTAATCAGCCCCAGCATTTT	CASSQDSPNQPQHF
NA	TRBV13	TRBJ1-3	NA	TGTGCCAGCAGCTTGGCGGGGGTCTCTGGAAACACCATATATTTT	CASSLAGVSGNTIYF
NA	TRBV5-5	TRBJ1-5	NA	TGTGCCAGCAGCTTGGACGGGGGCGCGGGTCAGCCCCAGCATTTT	CASSLDGGAGQPQHF
NA	TRBV7-2	TRBJ2-1	TRBD2	TGTGCCAGCAGCTTGGTGGCGGGAGGGATGTACAATGAGCAGTTCTTC	CASSLVAGGMYNEQFF
NA	TRBV4-2	TRBJ1-4	TRBD1	TGTGCCAGCAACCACAGGGGGACCGAAAAACTGTTTTTT	CASNHRGTEKLFF
NA	TRBV6-6	TRBJ1-2	NA	TGTGCCAGCAGTCCCCGGACAGAGGGCTATGGCTACACCTTC	CASSPRTEGYGYTF
NA	TRBV6-5	TRBJ1-2	NA	TGTGCCAGCAGTTACGACAGTCAATTAGGCTACACCTTC	CASSYDSQLGYTF
NA	TRBV30	TRBJ2-1	TRBD2	TGTGCCTGGAATTTGGGTAGGGCGGGAGGTGAGCAGTTCTTC	CAWNLGRAGGEQFF
NA	TRBV25-1	TRBJ1-2	NA	TGTGCCAGCAGTGAATACGGGACGGGAAACTATGGCTACACCTTC	CASSEYGTGNYGYTF
NA	TRBV29-1	TRBJ2-7	NA	TGCAGCGTGGACGGGGAAAGTAAAGAGCAGTACTTC	CSVDGESKEQYF
NA	TRBV11-1	TRBJ2-7	NA	TGTGCCAGCATGAACTCCGACTACGAGCAGTACTTC	CASMNSDYEQYF
NA	TRBV5-1	TRBJ2-3	NA	TGCGCCAGCAGCTTGGTGGTCGACCACACAGATACGCAGTATTTT	CASSLVVDHTDTQYF
NA	TRBV7-3	TRBJ2-5	NA	TGTGCCAGCAGCCTATCAAAAGAGACCCAGTACTTC	CASSLSKETQYF
NA	TRBV2	TRBJ2-7	NA	TGTGCCAGCAGTGAGGTAGGCTACGAGCAGTACTTC	CASSEVGYEQYF
NA	TRBV19	TRBJ2-3	TRBD2	TGTGCCAGTAGCTTTCTAGCGGGAGTAGGCACAGATACGCAGTATTTT	CASSFLAGVGTDTQYF
NA	TRBV10-3	TRBJ2-1	NA	TGTGCCACCGAGGCAGCCACAGGGGACTATTACAATGAGCAGTTCTTC	CATEAATGDYYNEQFF
NA	TRBV7-3	TRBJ2-5	NA	TGTGCCAGCAGCACCAAAGGCGGGGAGACCCAGTACTTC	CASSTKGGETQYF
NA	TRBV6-4	TRBJ1-5	NA	TGTGCCAGCAGTGACTCGCTAACGACGTATATTCAGCCCCAGCATTTT	CASSDSLTTYIQPQHF
medium-sized	TRBV30	TRBJ2-7	TRBD1	TGTGCCTGGAGTGGGGGACAGGGGAACACCTACGAGCAGTACTTC	CAWSGGQGNTYEQYF
NA	TRBV4-2	TRBJ1-3	NA	TGTGCCAGCAGCCAAGGGGGTCTCTCTGGAAACACCATATATTTT	CASSQGGLSGNTIYF
NA	TRBV7-3	TRBJ2-2	NA	TGTGCCAGCACCATCACACCGGCCGGGGAGCTGTTTTTT	CASTITPAGELFF
NA	TRBV13	TRBJ2-3	NA	TGTGCCAGCAGCCCGGAGGGGGTCAACACAGATACGCAGTATTTT	CASSPEGVNTDTQYF
NA	TRBV27	TRBJ2-1	TRBD2	TGTGCCATCGCTCGGGCGGGAGGGCCGGGAAATGAGCAGTTCTTC	CAIARAGGPGNEQFF
NA	TRBV18	TRBJ2-7	NA	TGTGCCAGCTCACCACGTTCTAGGTTAAACTACGAGCAGTACTTC	CASSPRSRLNYEQYF
once	TRBV4-2	TRBJ1-5	NA	TGTGCCAGCAGCCAAGAGACCTACAGGGGCAATCAGCCCCAGCATTTT	CASSQETYRGNQPQHF
NA	TRBV6-5	TRBJ2-6	NA	TGTGCCAGCAGTCCCCCGGGGGCCAACGTCCTGACTTTC	CASSPPGANVLTF
once	TRBV7-2	TRBJ2-3	TRBD2	TGTGCCGTAGCGGGAGAGGACACAGATACGCAGTATTTT	CAVAGEDTDTQYF
NA	TRBV2	TRBJ2-2	TRBD2	TGTGCCAGCAGTGAGGGACTAGCGGGGACCGGGGAGCTGTTTTTT	CASSEGLAGTGELFF
once	TRBV30	TRBJ2-1	NA	TGTGCCTGGAGTCGCGGGATGATGGATGAGCAGTTCTTC	CAWSRGMMDEQFF
NA	TRBV6-1	TRBJ2-3	NA	TGTGCCAGCAGAGAACTACCTTCCCGAACATTATCGCAGTATTTT	CASRELPSRTLSQYF